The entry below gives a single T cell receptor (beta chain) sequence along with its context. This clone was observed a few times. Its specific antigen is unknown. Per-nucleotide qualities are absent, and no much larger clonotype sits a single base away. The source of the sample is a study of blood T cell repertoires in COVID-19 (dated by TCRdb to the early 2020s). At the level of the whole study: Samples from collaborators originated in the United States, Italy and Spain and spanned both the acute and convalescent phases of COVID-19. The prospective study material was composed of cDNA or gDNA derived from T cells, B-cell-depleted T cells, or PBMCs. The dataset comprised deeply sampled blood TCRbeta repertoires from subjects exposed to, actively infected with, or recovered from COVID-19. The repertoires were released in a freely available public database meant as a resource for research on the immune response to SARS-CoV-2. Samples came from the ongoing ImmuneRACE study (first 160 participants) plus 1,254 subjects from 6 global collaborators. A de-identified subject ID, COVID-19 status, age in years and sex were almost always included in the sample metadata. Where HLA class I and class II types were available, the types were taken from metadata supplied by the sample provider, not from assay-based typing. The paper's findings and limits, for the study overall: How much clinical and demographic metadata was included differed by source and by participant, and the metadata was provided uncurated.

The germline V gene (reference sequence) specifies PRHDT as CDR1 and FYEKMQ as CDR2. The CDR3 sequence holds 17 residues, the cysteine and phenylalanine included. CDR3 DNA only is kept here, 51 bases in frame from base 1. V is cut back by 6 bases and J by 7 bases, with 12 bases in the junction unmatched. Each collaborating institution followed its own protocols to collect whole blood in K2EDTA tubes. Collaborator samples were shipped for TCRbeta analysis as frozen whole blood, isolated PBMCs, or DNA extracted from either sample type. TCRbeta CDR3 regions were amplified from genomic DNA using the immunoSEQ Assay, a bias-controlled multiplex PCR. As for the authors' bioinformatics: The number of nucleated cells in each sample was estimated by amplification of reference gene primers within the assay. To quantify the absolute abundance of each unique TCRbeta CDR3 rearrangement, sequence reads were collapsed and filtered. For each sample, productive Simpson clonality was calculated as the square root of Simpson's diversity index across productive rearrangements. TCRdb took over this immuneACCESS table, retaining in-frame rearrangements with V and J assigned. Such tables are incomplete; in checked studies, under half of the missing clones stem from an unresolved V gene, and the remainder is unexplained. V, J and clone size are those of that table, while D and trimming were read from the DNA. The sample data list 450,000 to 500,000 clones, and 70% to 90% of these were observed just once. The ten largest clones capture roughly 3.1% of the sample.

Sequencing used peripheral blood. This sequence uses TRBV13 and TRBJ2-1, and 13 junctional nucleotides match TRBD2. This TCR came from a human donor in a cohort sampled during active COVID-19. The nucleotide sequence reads TGTGCCAGCAGTTTCGTCCGGGGACTAGCGGGAAGAAATGAGCAGTTCTTC. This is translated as CASSFVRGLAGRNEQFF.